These 32 T cell receptor beta chains share one sample of origin, sequenced in a study of the immune and genomic landscape of osteosarcoma. Profiling relied on immunoSEQ multiplex PCR, and the TCRdb table lists in-frame clones only, not all of them. Here the sample spans about 1,300 clones, over 60% being singletons. Sequencing was performed on metastatic tumor tissue from the lung. The source of these receptors is a woman in her 30s with osteosarcoma.

The chain links TRBV5-1 to TRBJ2-5; 11 bases agree with TRBD1. The end of the DNA fits TRBJ2-7 better, so the J call may be wrong. In germline, CDR1 is SGHRS, CDR2 YFSETQ. The CDR3 has 15 residues. In DNA form, the CDR3 reads TGCGCCAGCAGCCCAACGTGGACAGGGGGCGACGAGCAGTACTTC. It yields the protein CASSPTWTGGDEQYF.

This clone was observed once. V and J are TRBV30 and TRBJ2-3, with a weak D call TRBD2 (6 bases). This CDR3 region has 15 residues. V shed 2 bases and J shed 4 bases, with 16 bases lying between them. CDR1 is GTSNPN and CDR2 is SVGIG in the germline V gene (reference sequence). In nucleotides, the CDR3 is TGTGCCTGGAGTCCTCGGCGGGGAAGCTCAGATACGCAGTATTTT. Protein product: CAWSPRRGSSDTQYF.

This clone was detected only a few times. J is TRBJ2-4 and V is TRBV7-6, with 13 bases that match TRBD2. CDR1 is SGHVS, CDR2 FNYEAQ, per germline. The CDR3 extends over 18 amino acids. J was trimmed by 8 bases and V by 4 bases; bases with no gene match: 14. The CDR3 is CASSSGLAGVYSGDIQYF. For the CDR3, the DNA is TGTGCCAGCAGCTCAGGACTAGCGGGGGTCTATTCTGGGGACATTCAGTACTTC.

This chain connects TRBV30 to TRBJ2-7; D might be TRBD2 (5 bases). V shed 2 bases and J shed 0 bases, with 11 bases lying between them. The CDR3 runs 14 residues. Germline V gene sequence: CDR1 GTSNPN, CDR2 SVGIG (reference sequence). The CDR3 protein is CAWSMGVGSYEQYF. Written as DNA, the CDR3 is TGTGCCTGGAGTATGGGAGTCGGCTCCTACGAGCAGTACTTC.

This clone was seen only once. V and J are TRBV10-2 and TRBJ2-3; tentatively, D is TRBD1 (5 bases). Germline V gives CDR1 WSHSY, CDR2 SAAADI. V gave up 4 bases and J gave up 2 bases, with 10 bases separating them. The CDR3 has 14 amino acids. Here the CDR3 DNA reads TGCGCCAGCAGTGTACAGGCCCACACAGATACGCAGTATTTT. This sequence encodes CASSVQAHTDTQYF.

The chain combines TRBV11-1 with TRBJ2-7; D may be TRBD1 (5 bases). Germline V gene data show CDR1 as SGHAT and CDR2 as FQDESV (reference sequence). Trimming took 2 bases from V and 3 from J, leaving 11 bases between them. This CDR3 comprises 14 residues. The CDR3 region is CASSLTGPLYEQYF. The DNA for the CDR3 is TGTGCCAGCAGCTTAACAGGTCCCCTCTACGAGCAGTACTTC.

The chain carries TRBV4-1 and TRBJ2-7, with D perhaps matching TRBD2 (5 bases). The CDR3 loop spans 15 amino acids. The V gene lost 6 bases and the J gene lost 2 bases, with 17 bases spanning the gap. The germline CDR1 and CDR2 sequences are MGHRA and YSYEKL. CDR3: CASSQIRGTTYEQYF. The CDR3 DNA follows: TGCGCCAGCAGTCAGATCCGGGGTACAACCTACGAGCAGTACTTC.

V gene TRBV7-9 combines with J gene TRBJ2-1; D may be TRBD1 (8 bases). Deletions cut 8 bases from V and 1 base from J, with 18 bases between. The CDR3 sequence is 16 residues long. The V gene's germline CDR1 is SEHNR and CDR2 FQNEAQ (reference sequence). CDR3 nucleotides: TGTGCCAGCCAGGGGGGGGGACAGGTATCCTACAATGAGCAGTTCTTC. Its protein product is CASQGGGQVSYNEQFF.

In this sample, this clone turned up a few times. V is TRBV2 and J is TRBJ2-7, with unresolved D. The CDR3 is 11 residues long. Germline lookup yields CDR1 SNHLY and CDR2 FYNNEI. V shed 6 bases and J shed 1 base, with 4 bases lying between them. The CDR3 DNA reads as TGTGCCAGCAGCACTTCCTACGAGCAGTACTTC. It codes for CASSTSYEQYF.

This clone was seen a few times. The V call is TRBV9, the J call TRBJ1-2; 8 nucleotides line up with TRBD1. Trimming at V came to 3 bases and at J to 8 bases, leaving 0 bases not matched to a gene. The CDR3 runs to 11 residues. Germline assignment: CDR1 SGDLS and CDR2 YYNGEE. In nucleotides, the CDR3 is TGTGCCAGCAGCGGACAGGGGGGCTACACCTTC. Its protein product is CASSGQGGYTF.

The gene calls are TRBV6-6 and TRBJ2-7; TRBD1 agrees at 11 bases. V lost 5 bases and J lost 5; bases outside the gene matches: 5. Per germline, CDR1 MNHNY and CDR2 SVGAGI (reference sequence). The CDR3 length is 14 residues. DNA of the CDR3: TGTGCCAGCAGTACCGGGACAGGGGGAGACGAGCAGTACTTC. Its protein is CASSTGTGGDEQYF.

The V gene is TRBV7-9, the J gene TRBJ2-5; D is perhaps TRBD1 (5 bases). Per the germline V gene, CDR1 is SEHNR and CDR2 is FQNEAQ (reference sequence). The CDR3 is 13 residues long. The ends were cut back, 2 bases at V and 5 bases at J, with 9 bases in the middle. The CDR3 is CASSLWAGETQYF. The CDR3 nucleotides are TGTGCCAGCAGCTTATGGGCAGGGGAGACCCAGTACTTC.

The chain recombines TRBV4-3 with TRBJ2-1, with D possibly being TRBD1 (6 bases). Germline V gene lookup returns CDR1 LGHNA and CDR2 YSLEER. The CDR3 consists of 16 residues. The germline V and J ends were trimmed by 0 bases and 12 bases, with 21 bases remaining between them. The CDR3 DNA reads as TGCGCCAGCAGCCAAGACCTCCGGGACATCCTCCGAGGGCAGTTCTTC. Its translation is CASSQDLRDILRGQFF.

The V and J genes are TRBV5-8 and TRBJ2-3; the D gene is possibly TRBD2 (6 bases). V gave up 4 bases and J gave up 1 base, with 19 bases separating them. Per the germline V gene, CDR1 is SGHTS and CDR2 is YDEGEE. This CDR3 has 17 amino acids. As DNA, the CDR3 is TGTGCCAGCAGCACCCCCATAGACCCGGGGGGCACAGATACGCAGTATTTT. Translating gives CASSTPIDPGGTDTQYF.

The chain joins TRBV6-5 to TRBJ2-2; 12 bases are shared with TRBD2. The CDR3 is 13 residues long. The trim removed 8 bases at V and 9 bases at J, leaving 4 bases unmatched. CDR1 MNHEY and CDR2 SVGAGI come from the germline V gene. CDR3 amino acids: CASLAGGGWELFF. CDR3 sequence (DNA): TGTGCCAGCCTAGCGGGGGGGGGCTGGGAGCTGTTTTTT.

This clone has only a few counts. The V gene is TRBV6-1, the J gene TRBJ2-7; D call uncertain. This CDR3 contains 15 residues. V was pared by 1 base and J by 0 bases, with 10 bases between. Looked up from germline, CDR1 is MNHNS and CDR2 is SASEGT. The CDR3 nucleotides read TGTGCCAGCAGTGAAGATCTGGGCAGCTCCTACGAGCAGTACTTC. This encodes CASSEDLGSSYEQYF.

The chain has TRBV10-3 and TRBJ1-1; D perhaps matches TRBD1 (6 bases). Trimming took 1 base from V and 3 from J, leaving 12 bases between them. This CDR3 spans 15 amino acids. The germline V gene has CDR1 ENHRY and CDR2 SYGVKD. The CDR3 sequence: CAISEYDRTYTEAFF. CDR3 nucleotide sequence: TGTGCCATCAGTGAGTATGACAGGACCTACACTGAAGCTTTCTTT.

Here the CDR3 DNA reads TGCGCCAGCAGCAAAAGGCAGGGGGCGGGCACAGATACGCAGTATTTT. Translated: CASSKRQGAGTDTQYF. The chain has TRBV5-1 and TRBJ2-3, with 8 bases matching TRBD1. V dropped 4 bases and J dropped 1; count of bases not matched to a gene: 8. The length of the CDR3 is 16 residues. From germline, CDR1 is SGHRS and CDR2 YFSETQ.

The chain has TRBV4-3 and TRBJ2-7; D ambiguous. Trimming removed 5 bases from V and 1 base from J, with 9 bases in between. Germline CDR1 is LGHNA and CDR2 is YSLEER. There are 13 residues in the CDR3. The CDR3 region has the DNA TGCGCCAGCAGCTTTGGGGAATCCTACGAGCAGTACTTC. As protein: CASSFGESYEQYF.

The rearrangement links TRBV7-9 to TRBJ2-4, with 7 bases fitting TRBD2. CDR1 SEHNR and CDR2 FQNEAQ come from the germline V gene (reference sequence). V shed 2 bases and J 1 base; nucleotides not matched to a gene: 8. The CDR3 is 17 residues long. The CDR3 region is CASSLNELASAKNIQYF. CDR3 coding DNA: TGTGCCAGCAGCTTAAATGAACTAGCGTCGGCCAAAAACATTCAGTACTTC. Drawing the rest from reference TRBV7-9 and TRBJ2-4, the complete variable domain is DTGVSQNPRHKITKRGQNVTFRCDPISEHNRLYWYRQTLGQGPEFLTYFQNEAQLEKSRLLSDRFSAERPKGSFSTLEIQRTEQGDSAMYLCASSLNELASAKNIQYFGAGTRLSVL.

The chain couples TRBV9 to TRBJ2-3, with D possibly being TRBD2 (7 bases). Between the trimmed V and J ends, which lost 3 bases and 2 bases, there was a span of 16 bases. Germline values: CDR1 SGDLS, CDR2 YYNGEE. The CDR3 is 16 amino acids. The CDR3 protein is CASSDPTRGPTDTQYF. The CDR3 DNA sequence: TGTGCCAGCAGCGATCCTACGCGGGGGCCCACAGATACGCAGTATTTT.

V is TRBV19 and J is TRBJ2-5, with unresolved D. CDR1 is LNHDA, CDR2 SQIVND, per germline (reference sequence). V lost 7 bases and J lost 4, with 13 bases in between. The CDR3 runs 13 residues. CDR3 in DNA: TGTGCCAGTAAAGTCCGCAACGGAGAGACCCAGTACTTC. The encoded protein is CASKVRNGETQYF.

This chain links TRBV7-9 with TRBJ2-1; D uncertain. The germline CDR1 and CDR2 sequences are SEHNR and FQNEAQ (reference sequence). Trimming stripped 5 bases from V and 5 bases from J, with 13 bases between. This CDR3 has 14 amino acids. The CDR3 DNA follows: TGTGCCAGCAGCGTAGGGCCAGCCGACAATGAGCAGTTCTTC. Its translation: CASSVGPADNEQFF.

The rearrangement links TRBV28 to TRBJ1-1; a weak D match, TRBD1 (5 bases). The CDR3 totals 11 residues. Deletions cut 8 bases from V and 3 bases from J, with 7 bases between. Germline-derived CDR1 and CDR2 are MDHEN and SYDVKM. Here the CDR3 reads CASLTDTEAFF. For the CDR3, the DNA is TGTGCCAGCCTGACAGACACTGAAGCTTTCTTT.

The CDR3 protein is CASSLVSSPRDNEQFF. CDR3 sequence (DNA): TGTGCCAGCAGCTTAGTTAGCTCCCCCCGGGACAATGAGCAGTTCTTC. The chain carries TRBV7-9 and TRBJ2-1; the D is unclear. Trimming removed 1 base from V and 5 bases from J, with 15 bases in between. Germline V gene data show CDR1 as SEHNR and CDR2 as FQNEAQ (reference sequence). The CDR3 totals 16 residues.

The gene calls are TRBV5-1 and TRBJ2-5; D remains unclear. Trimming left V 6 bases short and J 0 bases short, with 9 bases between. The CDR3 sequence is 13 residues long. Germline loops: CDR1 SGHRS, CDR2 YFSETQ. The CDR3 loop is CASIGKHQETQYF. Here the CDR3 DNA reads TGCGCCAGCATTGGGAAGCACCAAGAGACCCAGTACTTC.

V usage is TRBV7-9 and J usage is TRBJ2-5; either TRBD1 or TRBD2 may supply D (5 bases each). Trimming left V 4 bases short and J 3 bases short, with 15 bases between. CDR3 length: 15 residues. Germline V gene lookup returns CDR1 SEHNR and CDR2 FQNEAQ (reference sequence). The CDR3 is CASSSPGPVKETQYF. As DNA, the CDR3 is TGTGCCAGCAGCTCCCCGGGACCGGTGAAAGAGACCCAGTACTTC.

The V and J genes are TRBV4-3 and TRBJ2-7; D possibly corresponds to TRBD2 (6 bases). V was cut by 4 bases and J by 7 bases, with 20 bases left in between. Germline CDR1 is LGHNA and CDR2 is YSLEER. This CDR3 spans 15 amino acids. The CDR3 bases are TGCGCCAGCAGCCCCTCCCGGGGGACGACGGAGGAGCAGTACTTC. Amino acid sequence: CASSPSRGTTEEQYF.

J is TRBJ2-5 and V is TRBV9; D is possibly TRBD2 (6 bases). V lost 1 base and J lost 5, with 9 bases in between. The CDR3 runs 13 residues. Germline CDR1 and CDR2: SGDLS and YYNGEE. The DNA of the CDR3 is TGTGCCAGCAGCGTATGGGGGGAGGAGACCCAGTACTTC. Translation: CASSVWGEETQYF.

The CDR3 sequence: CASDQEGVDQPQHF. In DNA form, the CDR3 reads TGTGCCAGCGATCAGGAGGGGGTTGATCAGCCCCAGCATTTT. This chain connects TRBV2 to TRBJ1-5; D perhaps matches TRBD1 (6 bases). The germline V gene has CDR1 SNHLY and CDR2 FYNNEI. Trimming shortened V by 8 bases and J by 5 bases, and 16 bases separated the two germline ends. The CDR3 consists of 14 residues.

This chain links TRBV27 with TRBJ2-2, with TRBD2 matching 9 bases. Germline CDR1 and CDR2: MNHEY and SMNVEV (reference sequence). The junction had 8 bases not matched to a gene; V was cut back by 5 bases and J by 7 bases. This CDR3 spans 15 amino acids. The DNA for the CDR3 is TGTGCCAGCAGTCATCCTAGCGGGAAGGTCGGGGAGCTGTTTTTT. Its protein product is CASSHPSGKVGELFF.

This clone showed up just a few times. The V call is TRBV11-3, the J call TRBJ2-7, with 9 bases lining up with TRBD1. V lost 5 bases to trimming and J lost 6 bases; unmatched junction nucleotides: 2. CDR3 length equals 12 residues. Germline loops: CDR1 SGHNT, CDR2 YENEEA. Here the CDR3 reads CASSTGQGEQYF. CDR3 coding DNA: TGTGCCAGCAGCACGGGACAGGGCGAGCAGTACTTC.